Below are 22 T cell receptor beta chains sequenced from a single sample in a study of shared clonotypes between healthy human individuals (dated by TCRdb to 2020 to 2022). The library relied on the immunoSEQ multiplex PCR assay. As stored in TCRdb, this immuneACCESS dataset retains in-frame rearrangements with V and J assigned. A fraction of the clones does not appear; measured against another copy, unresolved V genes explain less than half of the discrepancy, and the remainder lacks a known reason. This sample is represented by around 600,000 clones; more than 95% of them were singletons. The ten largest clones capture 0.055% to 0.07% of the sample. The sequencing sample was made of naive CD4+ T cells sorted from blood. What this sample's cell subset or site label stands for: CD45RA+ positively selected. All receptors derive from a woman aged 25 to 39 in good health.

This chain uses TRBV5-3 with TRBJ1-2; D gene ambiguous. TRBV5-3 falls under the ORF class, with uncertain function. This CDR3 comprises 11 residues. Trimming took off 2 bases at V and 7 bases at J, with 6 bases between the two ends. The CDR3 coding sequence is TGTGCCAGAAGCTTTCGGACTGGCTACACCTTC. It yields the protein CARSFRTGYTF.

The rearrangement uses TRBV9 and TRBJ2-2, with no clear D. There are 16 residues in the CDR3. Germline CDR1 is SGDLS and CDR2 is YYNGEE. V was trimmed by 0 bases and J by 1 base, leaving 10 bases between them. The CDR3 nucleotides are TGTGCCAGCAGCGTAGTTGGGAATGTGAACACCGGGGAGCTGTTTTTT. Translating gives CASSVVGNVNTGELFF.

The chain joins TRBV27 to TRBJ2-7, with 9 bases lining up with TRBD2. The CDR3 loop spans 15 amino acids. Trimming removed 6 bases from V and 1 base from J; junction bases left unmatched: 7. Germline CDR1 is MNHEY and CDR2 is SMNVEV (reference sequence). CDR3 protein: CASRYLTSGSYEQYF. Here the CDR3 DNA reads TGTGCCAGCAGATACCTGACTAGCGGATCCTACGAGCAGTACTTC.

The gene calls are TRBV13 and TRBJ2-7, with 9 positions matching TRBD1. V shed 5 bases and J 6 bases; nucleotides not matched to a gene: 8. This CDR3 region has 14 residues. Germline loops: CDR1 PRHDT, CDR2 FYEKMQ (reference sequence). CDR3 coding DNA: TGTGCCAGCAGCCCAAACAGGGGGCGCGGCGAGCAGTACTTC. The encoded protein is CASSPNRGRGEQYF.

In this sample, this clone turned up once. V is TRBV29-1 and J is TRBJ2-3, with TRBD2 as a possible D gene (6 bases). This CDR3 contains 15 residues. V lost 2 bases and J 2 bases, leaving 14 bases between the germline ends. Germline V CDR1 and CDR2: SQVTM, ANQGSEA. CDR3 amino acids: CSVETAGRNTDTQYF. CDR3 coding DNA: TGCAGCGTTGAAACGGCAGGGAGGAACACAGATACGCAGTATTTT.

The chain links TRBV19 to TRBJ2-5, with D hard to call. With the DNA end fitting TRBJ2-7 better, the J assignment may be wrong. CDR3 size: 13 residues. From germline, CDR1 is LNHDA and CDR2 SQIVND (reference sequence). CDR3 in DNA: TGTGCCAGTAGTATTTCTCCACTCTACGAGCAGTACTTC. It translates to CASSISPLYEQYF.

The gene calls are TRBV5-1 and TRBJ1-3, with D perhaps matching TRBD1 (5 bases). Germline V gene lookup returns CDR1 SGHRS and CDR2 YFSETQ. The germline V and J ends were trimmed by 4 bases and 4 bases, with 21 bases remaining between them. The CDR3 spans 17 residues. The CDR3 region is CASSLGDEGGSGNTIYF. CDR3 sequence (DNA): TGCGCCAGCAGCCTGGGGGATGAAGGAGGGTCGGGAAACACCATATATTTT.

The chain joins TRBV5-1 to TRBJ2-4; D is uncertain. V was cut by 4 bases and J by 0 bases, with 14 bases left in between. The CDR3 extends over 16 amino acids. Germline V gene sequence: CDR1 SGHRS, CDR2 YFSETQ. The chain's CDR3 is CASSNSLGLAKNIQYF. CDR3 in DNA: TGCGCCAGCAGCAACAGTTTAGGATTAGCCAAAAACATTCAGTACTTC.

This CDR3 is CASSPSDRGSGGELFF. The CDR3 DNA is TGTGCCAGCTCACCATCGGACAGGGGCTCCGGAGGGGAGCTGTTTTTT. The chain is built from TRBV18 and TRBJ2-2; 9 bases line up with TRBD1. CDR1 is KGHSH and CDR2 is LQKENI in the germline V gene. V trimming: 2 bases; J trimming: 8 bases; junction bases outside the gene matches: 9. This CDR3 has 16 residues.

The chain is built from TRBV28 and TRBJ1-2; a weak D match, TRBD1 (5 bases). CDR1 and CDR2 from the germline V gene are MDHEN and SYDVKM. V was clipped by 6 bases and J by 3 bases, with 20 bases between them. The CDR3 consists of 16 residues. CDR3: CASRGGNTLNYYGYTF. For the CDR3, the DNA is TGTGCCAGCAGGGGGGGGAATACCTTAAACTACTATGGCTACACCTTC.

The V call is TRBV19, the J call TRBJ1-1; D gene uncertain. The germline V gene has CDR1 LNHDA and CDR2 SQIVND (reference sequence). V lost 5 bases and J 1 base, leaving 8 bases between the germline ends. This CDR3 contains 13 residues. CDR3 coding DNA: TGTGCCAGTAGTGTGACTGAGAACACTGAAGCTTTCTTT. As protein: CASSVTENTEAFF.

V usage is TRBV18 and J usage is TRBJ2-3; 8 positions agree with TRBD2. V lost 3 bases, J lost 3 bases, and 14 bases stayed unmatched. The CDR3 runs 18 residues. Germline V lookup: CDR1 KGHSH, CDR2 LQKENI. DNA of the CDR3: TGTGCCAGCTCACCTACATACAGGGCAAGCGGGAGAACAGATACGCAGTATTTT. Encoded protein: CASSPTYRASGRTDTQYF.

The chain combines TRBV7-2 with TRBJ2-7; D unresolved. The V end was cut by 1 base, the J end by 0 bases, with 7 bases between. CDR1 SGHTA and CDR2 FQGNSA come from the germline V gene. The CDR3 contains 14 residues. As DNA, the CDR3 is TGTGCCAGCAGCTTAGTTCAGAACTCCTACGAGCAGTACTTC. This gives the protein CASSLVQNSYEQYF.

This clone was found once. The chain combines TRBV7-9 with TRBJ1-2, with D uncertain. Between the trimmed V and J ends, which lost 1 base and 1 base, there was a span of 19 bases. This CDR3 region has 18 residues. Germline CDR1 is SEHNR and CDR2 is FQNEAQ (reference sequence). CDR3 nucleotides: TGTGCCAGCAGCTTAGACCGACCTATCAAGGCTATTAACTATGGCTACACCTTC. Translating gives CASSLDRPIKAINYGYTF.

Points on this clone: The sample contains more than one DNA sequence encoding this CDR3. The J gene is TRBJ1-5, the V gene TRBV4-2; D not resolved. The V end was cut by 0 bases, the J end by 0 bases, with 6 bases between. This CDR3 has 15 residues. Germline lookup yields CDR1 LGHNA and CDR2 YNFKEQ. The CDR3: CASSQEGYSNQPQHF. CDR3 nucleotide sequence: TGTGCCAGCAGCCAAGAAGGGTATAGCAATCAGCCCCAGCATTTT.

The CDR3 reads CASSLSGSSETQYF. Written as DNA, the CDR3 is TGTGCCAGCAGCTTAAGCGGGAGCTCGGAGACCCAGTACTTC. The V call is TRBV7-3, the J call TRBJ2-5, with 7 bases identical to TRBD2. This CDR3 has 14 amino acids. The germline CDR1 and CDR2 sequences are SGHTA and FQGTGA. The ends lost 1 base at V and 5 bases at J; junction bases unmatched: 4.

The chain couples TRBV27 to TRBJ1-2, with no clear D. Trimming shortened V by 3 bases and J by 3 bases, and 8 bases separated the two germline ends. The CDR3 is 13 amino acids. CDR1 and CDR2 (germline): MNHEY, SMNVEV (reference sequence). CDR3 amino acids: CASSLGLHYGYTF. Here the CDR3 DNA reads TGTGCCAGCAGTTTGGGTCTCCACTATGGCTACACCTTC.

DNA of the CDR3: TGTGCCAGTGCCCCCGGGACAGGGTTTGGGGCCAACGTCCTGACTTTC. Protein product: CASAPGTGFGANVLTF. V usage is TRBV19 and J usage is TRBJ2-6; 9 bases map to TRBD1. The germline gives CDR1 LNHDA, CDR2 SQIVND (reference sequence). Losses at the gene ends were 8 bases for V and 3 bases for J; bases not matched to a gene: 8. CDR3 size: 16 residues. Supplemented by reference TRBV19 and TRBJ2-6, the full variable domain reads DGGITQSPKYLFRKEGQNVTLSCEQNLNHDAMYWYRQDPGQGLRLIYYSQIVNDFQKGDIAEGYSVSREKKESFPLTVTSAQKNPTAFYLCASAPGTGFGANVLTFGAGSRLTVL.

For this clone: Other DNA sequences in this sample translate to the same CDR3. The chain links TRBV5-1 to TRBJ2-5, with D unresolved. The V gene lost 0 bases and the J gene lost 2 bases, with 8 bases spanning the gap. Germline loops: CDR1 SGHRS, CDR2 YFSETQ. The CDR3 is made up of 14 amino acids. The CDR3 is CASSLGGAQETQYF. As DNA, the CDR3 is TGCGCCAGCAGCTTGGGTGGAGCTCAAGAGACCCAGTACTTC.

The gene calls are TRBV13 and TRBJ2-5; TRBD1 is a possible D gene (5 bases). Matching the DNA end better, TRBJ2-7 makes the J call doubtful. This CDR3 region has 12 residues. Germline V gives CDR1 PRHDT, CDR2 FYEKMQ (reference sequence). The CDR3, as DNA: TGTGCCAGCAGCTTAATGGGGCCCGAGCAGTACTTC. Protein sequence: CASSLMGPEQYF.

V usage is TRBV14 and J usage is TRBJ2-3; D uncertain. CDR3 size: 12 residues. Germline CDR1 SGHDN, CDR2 FVKESK. The V end lost 3 bases, the J end lost 4 bases, and 5 bases lay between the germline ends. The CDR3 loop reads CASSHHADTQYF. CDR3 bases: TGTGCCAGCAGCCACCACGCAGATACGCAGTATTTT.

The chain carries TRBV5-1 and TRBJ1-4; no reliable D call. The germline V gene encodes CDR1 SGHRS and CDR2 YFSETQ. Trimming took 2 bases from V and 7 from J, leaving 12 bases between them. The CDR3 covers 14 residues. Here the CDR3 reads CASSFGDLGEKLFF. The CDR3 DNA is TGCGCCAGCAGCTTTGGAGACTTAGGTGAAAAACTGTTTTTT.